A single sample gave rise to the 17 T cell receptor beta chains below, sequenced in a study of neurological immune-mediated disorders. The time point is: technical triplicate 1. TCRdb re-analysed the 5' RACE reads in MiXCR, keeping a single row per CDR3 protein. This sample has fewer than 50,000 distinct CDR3 sequences, with roughly 10% found just once. Sequencing used PBMCs. These receptors came from a man aged 60 to 75 with HTLV-1-associated myelopathy (HAM/TSP).

This clonotype has just one count. The genes are TRBV20-1 and TRBJ2-1; D not certain. The CDR3 spans 13 residues. V was shortened by 5 bases and J by 2 bases, with 10 bases between the two germline ends. Germline V gene lookup returns CDR1 DFQATT and CDR2 SNEGSKA (reference sequence). CDR3 amino acids: CSAPLVAYNEQFF. In DNA form, the CDR3 reads TGCAGTGCTCCCCTAGTGGCCTACAATGAGCAGTTCTTC.

In this sample, this clonotype turned up many times. The J gene is TRBJ2-5, the V gene TRBV14; D gene ambiguous. The V and J ends lost 3 bases and 5 bases respectively, with 7 bases between them. CDR1 is SGHDN, CDR2 FVKESK, per germline. The CDR3 loop spans 12 amino acids. The CDR3 DNA reads TGTGCCAGCAGCCAGATGCACGAGACCCAGTACTTC. Its translation: CASSQMHETQYF.

This clonotype came up many times. The genes are TRBV24-1 and TRBJ2-2; maybe TRBD1 (6 bases). Germline V gene data show CDR1 as KGHDR and CDR2 as SFDVKD. The CDR3 covers 16 residues. V was pared by 4 bases and J by 1 base, with 12 bases between. In nucleotides, the CDR3 is TGTGCCACCAGTGACCCCGGGACAAAGAACACCGGGGAGCTGTTTTTT. Its translation: CATSDPGTKNTGELFF.

This clonotype appeared many times. V usage is TRBV20-1 and J usage is TRBJ2-5; 7 positions match TRBD2. CDR3 size: 14 residues. Germline values: CDR1 DFQATT, CDR2 SNEGSKA (reference sequence). Unmatched junction bases numbered 2, after V lost 1 base and J lost 0 bases. This chain's CDR3 is CSARGRGNQETQYF. Here the CDR3 DNA reads TGCAGTGCTAGAGGGCGGGGGAACCAAGAGACCCAGTACTTC.

This clonotype appeared many times. The chain is built from TRBV12-3 or TRBV12-4 and TRBJ1-1; 9 bases match TRBD1. The CDR3 consists of 14 residues. V trimming: 9 bases; J trimming: 1 base; junction bases outside the gene matches: 6. Here the CDR3 DNA reads TGTGCCAGTGATGTGGACAGGGGGAACACTGAAGCTTTCTTT. It encodes CASDVDRGNTEAFF.

This clonotype was counted many times. V gene TRBV4-1 combines with J gene TRBJ1-1; 7 bases line up with TRBD1. Germline V gene lookup returns CDR1 MGHRA and CDR2 YSYEKL. The CDR3 length is 15 residues. V lost 5 bases, J lost 4 bases, and 10 bases stayed unmatched. CDR3 DNA: TGCGCCAGCAGCAACGACAGGGTGCCGAGCACTGAAGCTTTCTTT. Translating gives CASSNDRVPSTEAFF.

This clonotype has ten or more counts. This chain links TRBV19 with TRBJ2-7; D might be TRBD2 (7 bases). In germline, CDR1 is LNHDA, CDR2 SQIVND (reference sequence). V was shortened by 4 bases and J by 6 bases, with 16 bases between the two germline ends. This CDR3 region has 14 residues. The CDR3 bases are TGTGCCAGTAGTACAACCAGGGGAGGGACCGAGCAGTACTTC. This sequence encodes CASSTTRGGTEQYF.

This clonotype was recorded many times. The chain recombines TRBV12-3 or TRBV12-4 with TRBJ1-1, with unresolved D. Trimming pared 3 bases from V and 1 base from J, leaving 9 bases between. The CDR3 spans 14 residues. The CDR3 reads CASSLAVGNTEAFF. CDR3 DNA: TGTGCCAGCAGTTTGGCAGTTGGGAACACTGAAGCTTTCTTT.

This chain joins TRBV15 and TRBJ1-2, with D tentatively TRBD1 (5 bases). V lost 0 bases, J lost 1 base, and 9 bases lay in between. The CDR3 has 15 amino acids. Germline V lookup: CDR1 LNHNV, CDR2 YYDKDF (reference sequence). The CDR3 sequence: CATSRDRRGNYGYTF. The CDR3 DNA follows: TGTGCCACCAGCAGAGATCGGAGGGGTAACTATGGCTACACCTTC.

This clonotype was seen repeatedly, ten times or more. V is TRBV11-2 and J is TRBJ2-5, with D perhaps being TRBD1 or TRBD2 (7 bases each). Germline CDR1 SGHAT, CDR2 FQNNGV. CDR3 length: 15 residues. With 1 base removed from V and 5 bases from J, the gap between germline ends came to 14 bases. The CDR3 DNA reads TGTGCCAGCAGCTTAGGCGCCAGGGGGGGGGAGACCCAGTACTTC. It codes for CASSLGARGGETQYF.

On this clonotype itself: One junction end does not reproduce the germline sequence, and a read error may be involved. This chain joins TRBV7-6 and TRBJ2-7; no firm D call. This CDR3 is 13 amino acids long. The germline V gene encodes CDR1 SGHVS and CDR2 FNYEAQ. CDR3 coding DNA: TGCGCCAGCATTGGGCCTTTGCGGCGAGAGCAGTACTTC. Its translation is CASIGPLRREQYF.

This clonotype appeared many times. This chain uses TRBV6-2 or TRBV6-3 with TRBJ1-1; D is unresolved. CDR1 and CDR2 (germline): MNHEY, SVGEGT. V was cut by 2 bases and J by 1 base, with 5 bases left in between. The CDR3 length is 13 residues. CDR3 coding DNA: TGTGCCAGCAGTTACGGGGAGAACACTGAAGCTTTCTTT. Protein sequence: CASSYGENTEAFF.

This clonotype was counted ten times or more. The V gene is TRBV5-1, the J gene TRBJ2-1; D remains ambiguous. Germline-derived CDR1 and CDR2 are SGHRS and YFSETQ. The CDR3 sequence is 13 residues long. V was trimmed by 3 bases and J by 4 bases, leaving 8 bases between them. CDR3 protein: CASSSEGYNEQFF. In nucleotides, the CDR3 is TGCGCCAGCAGCTCGGAAGGTTACAATGAGCAGTTCTTC. The full variable domain, in which reference TRBV5-1 and TRBJ2-1 provide the parts outside the CDR3, is KAGVTQTPRYLIKTRGQQVTLSCSPISGHRSVSWYQQTPGQGLQFLFEYFSETQRNKGNFPGRFSGRQFSNSRSEMNVSTLELGDSALYLCASSSEGYNEQFFGPGTRLTVL.

Turning to this clonotype: At one end, the junction sequence differs from germline, possibly due to a read error. The CDR3 DNA reads as TGTGCCAACAGCCCCGGGACAGGGGACAGTACACAGTATTTT. Its translation: CANSPGTGDSTQYF. V and J are TRBV7-6 and TRBJ2-3, with 10 nucleotides matching TRBD1. Per germline, CDR1 SGHVS and CDR2 FNYEAQ. This CDR3 has 14 amino acids.

This clonotype was seen at least ten times. The V gene is TRBV20-1, the J gene TRBJ2-6, with 9 bases matching TRBD1. V lost 4 bases, J lost 3 bases, and 7 bases stayed unmatched. Germline V gene lookup returns CDR1 DFQATT and CDR2 SNEGSKA (reference sequence). The CDR3 extends over 16 amino acids. The CDR3 DNA reads as TGCAGTGCTAAAGGGACAGGGAGACGTGGGGCCAACGTCCTGACTTTC. It translates to CSAKGTGRRGANVLTF.

With respect to this clonotype: Mismatch with germline at one junction end may stem from a read error. The chain is built from TRBV5-1 and TRBJ1-1; D gene unclear. Germline V gene data show CDR1 as SGHRS and CDR2 as YFSETQ. The CDR3 consists of 15 residues. CDR3 loop: CAISPRSGVGTEDFF. CDR3 in DNA: TGCGCCATCAGCCCGCGCTCTGGGGTGGGCACTGAAGATTTCTTT. Looking up the rest from reference TRBV5-1 and TRBJ1-1 gives the full variable domain: KAGVTQTPRYLIKTRGQQVTLSCSPISGHRSVSWYQQTPGQGLQFLFEYFSETQRNKGNFPGRFSGRQFSNSRSEMNVSTLELGDSALYLCAISPRSGVGTEDFFGQGTRLTVV.

This clonotype was recorded at least ten times. This chain links TRBV7-9 with TRBJ2-1; D is ambiguous. This CDR3 has 11 residues. Trimming stripped 5 bases from V and 13 bases from J, with 12 bases between. The germline gives CDR1 SEHNR, CDR2 FQNEAQ (reference sequence). The DNA for the CDR3 is TGTGCCAGCAGCCCTTTGGGTGAACAGTTCTTC. It specifies CASSPLGEQFF.